The text below deals with one TCR beta chain. The sample originates from a study of blood T cell repertoires in COVID-19. Whole-study context: Whether acute or convalescent, the COVID-19 samples came from the United States, Italy and Spain. Sources were T cells, B-cell-depleted T cells, or PBMCs; the material itself was cDNA or gDNA.

Authors' data handling: The assay estimated nucleated cells by amplifying reference gene primers. TCRdb's table, derived via immunoSEQ multiplex PCR, lists solely in-frame clones and lacks some. That table is the source of V, J and clone size, and D and trimming were worked out from the DNA. The sample has roughly 140,000 clones; over 75% are singletons. In germline, CDR1 is LGHNA, CDR2 YSLEER. Trimming shortened V by 0 bases and J by 6 bases, and 15 bases separated the two germline ends. The CDR3 extends over 16 amino acids. The TCR was taken from a woman aged 55-70 years with active COVID-19. The chain is built from TRBV4-3 and TRBJ1-3; D possibly corresponds to TRBD1 (5 bases). Sequencing used peripheral blood. The CDR3 nucleotides read TGCGCCAGCAGCCAAGATTTGGGACTCCCAGAAAACACCATATATTTT. As protein: CASSQDLGLPENTIYF.